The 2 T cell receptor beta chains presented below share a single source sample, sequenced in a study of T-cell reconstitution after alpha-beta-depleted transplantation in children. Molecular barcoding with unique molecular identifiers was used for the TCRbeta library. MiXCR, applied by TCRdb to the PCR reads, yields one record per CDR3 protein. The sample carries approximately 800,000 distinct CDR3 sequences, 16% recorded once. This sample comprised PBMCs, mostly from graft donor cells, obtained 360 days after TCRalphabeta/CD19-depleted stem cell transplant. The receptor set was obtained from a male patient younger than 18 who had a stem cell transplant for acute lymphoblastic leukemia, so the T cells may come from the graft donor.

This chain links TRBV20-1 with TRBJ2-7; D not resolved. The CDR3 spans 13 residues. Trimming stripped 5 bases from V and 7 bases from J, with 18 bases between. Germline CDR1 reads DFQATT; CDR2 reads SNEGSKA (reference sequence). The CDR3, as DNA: TGCAGTGCTCTGCGCATCTTCGATCATGAGCAGTACTTC. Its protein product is CSALRIFDHEQYF.

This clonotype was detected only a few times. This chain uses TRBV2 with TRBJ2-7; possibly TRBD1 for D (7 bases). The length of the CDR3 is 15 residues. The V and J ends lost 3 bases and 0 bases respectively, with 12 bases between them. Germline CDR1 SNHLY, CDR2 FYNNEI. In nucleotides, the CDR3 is TGTGCCAGCAGTGATGACAGGGACTTCTCCTACGAGCAGTACTTC. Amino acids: CASSDDRDFSYEQYF. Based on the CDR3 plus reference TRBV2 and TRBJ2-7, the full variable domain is EPEVTQTPSHQVTQMGQEVILRCVPISNHLYFYWYRQILGQKVEFLVSFYNNEISEKSEIFDDQFSVERPDGSNFTLKIRSTKLEDSAMYFCASSDDRDFSYEQYFGPGTRLTVT.